This T cell receptor beta chain was retrieved from a study of circulating and synovial CD4+ cells in juvenile arthritis. Study results and limitations: Circulating pathogenic-like lymphocytes shared a substantially higher fraction of CDR3 sequences with synovium than bulk blood. CPL versus bulk CD4 samples: T cell genome counts differed by at least an order of magnitude. Shared-clonotype fractions with synovium likely underestimate full repertoire overlap. Diversity here was lower than in bulk blood CD4 cells.

With respect to this clone: Antigen: not known.

Germline lookup yields CDR1 KGHSH and CDR2 LQKENI. CDR3 length equals 16 residues. Some clones are missing from TCRdb's copy, which holds only in-frame ones; the method was immunoSEQ multiplex PCR. The sample shows about 33,000 clones, about 95% of them seen only once. The sequence was collected from a human donor with juvenile idiopathic arthritis. Sequencing was done on a sample of CD4+ T cells from blood. This chain connects TRBV18 to TRBJ2-5; D is possibly TRBD2 (6 bases). The last part of the DNA fits TRBJ2-7 better; the J call may be wrong. The CDR3 here is CASSPGTLQSGYEQYF. The CDR3 nucleotides read TGTGCCAGCTCTCCTGGGACTCTACAATCAGGCTACGAGCAGTACTTC.